Listed below are T cell receptor beta chains from one sample, sequenced in a study of T cells expressing NK-cell markers. TCRdb derives one entry per CDR3 protein from the 5' RACE reads, leaving out DNA. In all, the sample yields approximately 460,000 distinct CDR3 sequences. Sequences were obtained from blood T cells: a sorted CD56 or NKG2C T cell subset, CD4+ or CD8+ T cells, or bulk PBMC T cells (not recorded which). All receptors derive from a woman between 18 and 70 years old in good health. Each CDR3 is given with its conserved first and last residue.

CDR3 protein,V gene,J gene
CSARVGYRSYGYTF,TRBV20-1,TRBJ1-2
CASSQDTTSAHEQFF,TRBV3-1,TRBJ2-1
CASTLSGSVDTQYF,TRBV12-3/TRBV12-4,TRBJ2-3
CASREWAYSNQPQHF,TRBV25-1,TRBJ1-5
CASSHIRTATYSF,TRBV4-3,TRBJ1-1
CASSLKITQYF,TRBV7-8,TRBJ2-5
CSARVSYEQYF,TRBV20-1,TRBJ2-7
CAIRTREGTEAFF,TRBV10-3,TRBJ1-1
CASSPTSDEQYF,TRBV18,TRBJ2-7
CASRISGTATYEQYF,TRBV27,TRBJ2-7
CASSYSGPEGDTQYF,TRBV6-2/TRBV6-3,TRBJ2-3
CASSVAASGTGELFF,TRBV9,TRBJ2-2
CASSPQRGGRNEQFF,TRBV18,TRBJ2-1
CASSLLGGGISDTQYF,TRBV7-8,TRBJ2-3
CATSSATVAKNIQYF,TRBV15,TRBJ2-4
CASILGSGRGDTEAFF,TRBV12-3/TRBV12-4,TRBJ1-1
CATSRDIENSPLHF,TRBV15,TRBJ1-6
CASSQEGPRGTEAFF,TRBV4-2,TRBJ1-1
CASSPTTGETQYF,TRBV7-7,TRBJ2-5
CSARDPQGAGTEAFF,TRBV20-1,TRBJ1-1
CSARRGQVGDTQYF,TRBV20-1,TRBJ2-3
CASSPPTFRETQYF,TRBV12-3/TRBV12-4,TRBJ2-5
CSAELAGGDADTQYF,TRBV20-1,TRBJ2-3
CASSFKRGTDTQYF,TRBV7-2,TRBJ2-3
CASSLGDRAFTEAFF,TRBV7-9,TRBJ1-1
CSADPFSGAGDEQFF,TRBV20-1,TRBJ2-1
CASSLLAAPYNEQFF,TRBV5-6,TRBJ2-1
CASSPSWTENTEAFF,TRBV27,TRBJ1-1
CASSPDKSDEQFF,TRBV12-3/TRBV12-4,TRBJ2-1
CASSLYTLTGDNQPQHF,TRBV27,TRBJ1-5
CASRQPGHPNYGYTF,TRBV6-1,TRBJ1-2
CASSLEGSHSGNTIYF,TRBV5-1,TRBJ1-3
CASSQRRGGPSTDTQYF,TRBV7-9,TRBJ2-3
CAGSPDGSYNEQFF,TRBV7-9,TRBJ2-1
CASSKRVIEPQKNPQHF,TRBV21-1,TRBJ1-5
CASRSYTPGELFF,TRBV7-9,TRBJ2-2